The rows below give T cell receptor beta chains drawn from one sample of a study of metastatic and nonmetastatic thyroid tumors. TCRdb reanalyzed the PCR reads via MiXCR. The sample lists around 50,000 clones, under 30% occurring once. Source material: blood. All receptors derive from a female donor with papillary thyroid cancer or a benign thyroid nodule (not recorded which). Some clones in this sample may be carry-over from other donors' samples. Both conserved end residues are part of each CDR3. D genes are given only for firm matches. Expanded clones are given a class, and other clones once, few, many or no size at all.

TRBJ1-3	TRBV14	.	many	TGTGCCAGCAGTCTGCTCTCGGTCCCCGCCATATATTTT	CASSLLSVPAIYF
TRBJ2-7	TRBV6-1	.	.	TGTGCCAGCGGGGGATCCTACGAGCAGTACTTC	CASGGSYEQYF
TRBJ2-1	TRBV25-1	.	many	TGTGCCAGCAGTCCTTACAATGAGCAGTTCTTC	CASSPYNEQFF
TRBJ2-1	TRBV3-1	TRBD2	many	TGTGCCAGCAGCCAAGATGTGGGACTAGCGGGAAATGAGCAGTTCTTC	CASSQDVGLAGNEQFF
TRBJ1-5	TRBV15	.	many	TGTGCCACCAGCAGTCAGAGGGTTGATCAGCCCCAGCATTTT	CATSSQRVDQPQHF
TRBJ2-7	TRBV27	.	few	TGTGCCAGCAGTTTAACACGGCAGTCCTACGAGCAGTACTTC	CASSLTRQSYEQYF
TRBJ2-3	TRBV9	TRBD1	few	TGTGCCAGCAGCGCCTACGGACAGGGGATGGAAGATACGCAGTATTTT	CASSAYGQGMEDTQYF
TRBJ2-1	TRBV24-1	TRBD2	medium-sized	TGTGCCACCAGTGCTGACCCGAGCGGGAGCAATGAGCAGTTCTTC	CATSADPSGSNEQFF
TRBJ2-2	TRBV13	.	.	TGTGCCAGCAGCTACCCCTACCCAGGGGGACTAGTGACTACCGGGGAGCTGTTTTTT	CASSYPYPGGLVTTGELFF
TRBJ2-6	TRBV12-3/TRBV12-4	TRBD1	.	TGTGCCAGCAGACAACAGGGGAGTGGGGCCAACGTCCTGACTTTC	CASRQQGSGANVLTF
TRBJ2-7	TRBV5-1	TRBD1	few	TGCGCCAGCAGCTACGGACAGGGGATCTCCTACGAGCAGTACTTC	CASSYGQGISYEQYF
TRBJ1-2	TRBV16	TRBD1	.	TGTGCCAGCAGCCAAATTGGGACAGGGCATGGTGGCTACACCTTC	CASSQIGTGHGGYTF
TRBJ1-5	TRBV4-2	TRBD1	.	TGTGCCAGCAGCTCCACATACGACAGGGGAGGGCAGCCCCAGCATTTT	CASSSTYDRGGQPQHF
TRBJ1-1	TRBV19	.	.	TGTGCCAGTAGTCCTTGGACAACGGGGGGGTTGAACACTGAAGCTTTCTTT	CASSPWTTGGLNTEAFF
TRBJ1-2	TRBV5-1	.	.	TGCACCAGCAGCTTCGTTCCCCAGACGGTACGGGGCCACACCTTC	CTSSFVPQTVRGHTF
TRBJ2-3	TRBV2	TRBD2	few	TGTGCCAGCAGCTTGGGACTAGCGGAAACAGATACGCAGTATTTT	CASSLGLAETDTQYF
TRBJ2-7	TRBV19	.	.	TGTGCCAGTAGTATAGTCTACTCCTACGAGCAGTACTTC	CASSIVYSYEQYF
TRBJ1-1	TRBV6-6	.	few	TGTGCCAGTCCTAGCACCGGGGGGGCTGAAGCTTTCTTT	CASPSTGGAEAFF
TRBJ1-5	TRBV6-1	.	few	TGTGCCAGCAGAAACCGGCCAGGACGACAGCCCCAGCATTTT	CASRNRPGRQPQHF
TRBJ2-2	TRBV5-1	.	few	TGCGCCAGCAGCTTCGGGGTCGGGGAGCTGTTTTTT	CASSFGVGELFF
TRBJ2-2	TRBV5-8	.	many	TGTGCCAGCAGCTTGGGAGCCGCCGGGGAGCTGTTTTTT	CASSLGAAGELFF
TRBJ2-3	TRBV5-1	.	.	TGCGCCAGCAGCCTCACAGATACGCAGTATTTT	CASSLTDTQYF
TRBJ2-7	TRBV19	.	few	TGTGCCAGTAGTATCGGGACCAGACGTTACGAGCAGTACTTC	CASSIGTRRYEQYF
TRBJ1-1	TRBV6-1	TRBD1	many	TGTGCCAGCAGGACCGGGACAGGGGGGACTGAAGCTTTCTTT	CASRTGTGGTEAFF
TRBJ2-7	TRBV6-2/TRBV6-3	TRBD2	few	TGTGCCAGCAGAGGTCTCCGGGCGGGAGACTACGAGCAGTACTTC	CASRGLRAGDYEQYF
TRBJ1-2	TRBV27	.	few	TGTGCCAGCAGTTTTCAGGGGAGAGGGAATGGCTACACCTTC	CASSFQGRGNGYTF
TRBJ2-7	TRBV6-1	.	.	TGTGCCAGCAAGAAAGACAGGCCAACTTCCTACGAGCAGTACTTC	CASKKDRPTSYEQYF
TRBJ1-3	TRBV28	TRBD1	few	TGTGCCAGCAGAACCAGCGGACAGGGGCCTGGAAACACCATATATTTT	CASRTSGQGPGNTIYF
TRBJ1-1	TRBV6-6	.	.	TGTGCCAGCAGTTACTCGAGTCGGCCGGGAATGAACACTGAAGCTTTCTTT	CASSYSSRPGMNTEAFF
TRBJ1-2	TRBV27	.	few	TGTGCCAGCAGTTTAGGAGGGAATGGCTACACCTTC	CASSLGGNGYTF
TRBJ2-5	TRBV20-1	.	once	TGCAGTGCTAGAGATCCTTTTTTGGGGCAGCCAGAGACCCAGTACTTC	CSARDPFLGQPETQYF
TRBJ1-1	TRBV6-1	.	.	TGTGCCAGCAGTGAACAGGGGTCTGAAGCTTTCTTT	CASSEQGSEAFF
TRBJ2-1	TRBV5-1	.	.	TGCGCCAGCAGCTTGGGACGGGGGCATGAGCAGTTCTTC	CASSLGRGHEQFF
TRBJ2-1	TRBV6-5	TRBD2	few	TGTGCCTGCAAACCCGGGGGGACTTACGGGTGGAATGAGCAGTTCTTC	CACKPGGTYGWNEQFF
TRBJ2-7	TRBV12-3/TRBV12-4	.	few	TGTGCCAGCAGTTTTGGGGGAAGTCTGTACGAGCAGTACTTC	CASSFGGSLYEQYF
TRBJ2-3	TRBV20-1	TRBD2	.	TGCAGTGCTAGAGGAGCGGGGAGCACAGATACGCAGTATTTT	CSARGAGSTDTQYF
TRBJ2-7	TRBV7-8	TRBD2	.	TGTGCCAGCAACCCTGAGGCGGGAGAGGTCGAGCAGTACTTC	CASNPEAGEVEQYF
TRBJ2-2	TRBV28	TRBD2	few	TGTGCCAGCCTAGCGGGAGGCGCCCCCGGCACCGGGGAGCTGTTTTTT	CASLAGGAPGTGELFF
TRBJ2-7	TRBV13	.	.	TGTGCCAGCAGCTTAAGGGGAGTAGCCTACGAGCAGTACTTC	CASSLRGVAYEQYF
TRBJ2-7	TRBV6-1	.	.	TGTGCCAGCAGCATCATTGATGGGGGGCGAAACGAGCAGTACTTC	CASSIIDGGRNEQYF
TRBJ2-1	TRBV9	TRBD1	.	TGTGCCAGCAGCGTAGGGGGACAGGGGGCCTACAATGAGCAGTTCTTC	CASSVGGQGAYNEQFF
TRBJ2-5	TRBV7-9	TRBD2	.	TGTGCCAGCAGCTTACGGGGAGGGACCCAAGAGACCCAGTACTTC	CASSLRGGTQETQYF
TRBJ1-6	TRBV12-3/TRBV12-4	.	few	TGTGCCGGCAACGACCACAGCTCCTATAATTCACCCCTCCACTTT	CAGNDHSSYNSPLHF
TRBJ1-6	TRBV28	.	.	TGTGCCAGCAGAATGAGTGGGGGGTGGAATTCACCCCTCCACTTT	CASRMSGGWNSPLHF
TRBJ2-7	TRBV11-2	TRBD2	.	TGTGCCAGCAGCTTAGGTCTAGCGGGAGCTAGTGGGGGCTACGAGCAGTACTTC	CASSLGLAGASGGYEQYF
TRBJ1-6	TRBV6-1	TRBD1	few	TGTGCCAGCAGTGAAGCGAGGGGGCGAGGGGAATTAAATTCACCCCTCCACTTT	CASSEARGRGELNSPLHF
TRBJ2-7	TRBV6-9	TRBD1	few	TGTGCCAGCAGTTATGGGGAGGGGACAGGGACCTACGAGCAGTACTTC	CASSYGEGTGTYEQYF
TRBJ2-3	TRBV12-3/TRBV12-4	.	few	TGTGCCAGCAGTCTCCGGAGGGTGGATACGCAGTATTTT	CASSLRRVDTQYF
TRBJ2-3	TRBV5-4	TRBD2	many	TGTGCCAGCAGCTCCCTACTAGCGGGAGTAGGGACAGATACGCAGTATTTT	CASSSLLAGVGTDTQYF
TRBJ2-3	TRBV12-3/TRBV12-4	TRBD2	few	TGTGCCAGCAGTTCAGCGGGGGGACTCACAGATACGCAGTATTTT	CASSSAGGLTDTQYF
TRBJ1-3	TRBV15	TRBD1	few	TGTGCCACCAGCAGCTGGACAGGCCACTCTGGAAACACCATATATTTT	CATSSWTGHSGNTIYF
TRBJ2-7	TRBV6-4	TRBD1	few	TGTGCCGGACAGGGGGTTCCCTCCTACGAGCAGTACTTC	CAGQGVPSYEQYF